This T cell receptor beta chain stems from a study of T cell changes during pregnancy in multiple sclerosis. With 0 bases removed from V and 5 bases from J, the gap between germline ends came to 10 bases. Germline V gene sequence: CDR1 SGHAT, CDR2 FQNNGV. CDR3 length: 15 amino acids. The assay was immunoSEQ multiplex PCR, and TCRdb's table has in-frame clones only and misses some. Among tens of thousands of clones listed, about 92% were seen once. The chain couples TRBV11-2 to TRBJ2-2; D is uncertain. The sequences come from CD4+ T cells from peripheral blood mononuclear cells, collected before pregnancy. This clonotype originated in a female donor with multiple sclerosis, enrolled in a pregnancy study. CDR3 DNA sequence: TGTGCCAGCAGCTTAGATCCGAGGAGAACCGGGGAGCTGTTTTTT. This encodes CASSLDPRRTGELFF. The variable domain in full, completed from reference TRBV11-2 and TRBJ2-2, reads EAGVAQSPRYKIIEKRQSVAFWCNPISGHATLYWYQQILGQGPKLLIQFQNNGVVDDSQLPKDRFSAERLKGVDSTLKIQPAKLEDSAVYLCASSLDPRRTGELFFGEGSRLTVL.